Following are 27 T cell receptor beta chains from one sample sequenced in a study of blood T cell repertoires in COVID-19. Repertoires were generated with immunoSEQ multiplex PCR, while TCRdb's copy carries only in-frame clones and drops some. The sample comprises almost 350,000 clones, about 88% of which are singletons, and approximately 0.97% rests with the top ten. Sequencing was carried out using PBMCs or T cells enriched from blood (not recorded which). All receptors come from a woman in her 30s who had been exposed to COVID-19.

V and J are TRBV4-2 and TRBJ2-2, with 8 bases aligning to TRBD2. The CDR3 is 18 amino acids. Per germline, CDR1 LGHNA and CDR2 YNFKEQ. Trimming cost V 0 bases and J 0 bases; bases outside gene matches: 6. The CDR3 protein is CASSQDLAGGPNTGELFF. The CDR3 region has the DNA TGTGCCAGCAGCCAAGATCTGGCGGGAGGCCCGAACACCGGGGAGCTGTTTTTT.

The J gene is TRBJ2-1, the V gene TRBV19, with TRBD1 identical over 9 bases. CDR3 length: 15 residues. CDR1 and CDR2 (germline): LNHDA, SQIVND (reference sequence). The ends lost 5 bases at V and 3 bases at J; junction bases unmatched: 5. The CDR3 protein is CASSPRDRDYNEQFF. The CDR3 nucleotides are TGTGCCAGTAGTCCCCGGGACAGGGACTACAATGAGCAGTTCTTC.

This clone was counted a single time. The chain uses TRBV29-1 and TRBJ2-2, with TRBD2 identical over 8 bases. V was clipped by 4 bases and J by 5 bases; unmatched bases: 9. This CDR3 comprises 15 residues. Germline V lookup: CDR1 SQVTM, CDR2 ANQGSEA. CDR3 protein: CSVAPGLVHTGELFF. DNA of the CDR3: TGCAGCGTTGCTCCGGGACTAGTTCATACCGGGGAGCTGTTTTTT.

The chain has TRBV7-8 and TRBJ1-5, with TRBD1 matching 8 bases. Germline V gene sequence: CDR1 SGHVS, CDR2 FQNEAQ. J gave up 6 bases and V 1 base, and 5 bases lay outside the gene matches. The CDR3 spans 15 residues. The CDR3 DNA follows: TGTGCCAGCAGCTTAGGTACAGGGGGAGGTCAGCCCCAGCATTTT. It specifies CASSLGTGGGQPQHF.

V gene TRBV10-2 combines with J gene TRBJ2-2; possible D gene TRBD1, 6 bases. Germline V gives CDR1 WSHSY, CDR2 SAAADI. Deletions cut 4 bases from V and 3 bases from J, with 18 bases between. This CDR3 comprises 17 residues. This chain's CDR3 is CASSVLGSKGDTGELFF. In nucleotides, the CDR3 is TGCGCCAGCAGTGTTCTCGGGTCAAAGGGGGACACCGGGGAGCTGTTTTTT.

The chain uses TRBV25-1 and TRBJ1-3; TRBD1 aligns across 7 bases. The CDR3 is made up of 13 amino acids. Germline trimming cut 8 bases from V and 0 bases from J; bases unmatched to any gene: 1. Germline-derived CDR1 and CDR2 are MGHDK and SYGVNS. CDR3 loop: CASQGDSGNTIYF. The DNA of the CDR3 is TGTGCCAGCCAGGGGGACTCTGGAAACACCATATATTTT.

The CDR3 nucleotides read TGTGCCAGCTCACGCCCATCGACTAGCTCAGATACGCAGTATTTT. This sequence encodes CASSRPSTSSDTQYF. The V call is TRBV18, the J call TRBJ2-3, with TRBD2 identical over 7 bases. CDR1 KGHSH and CDR2 LQKENI come from the germline V gene. V gave up 4 bases and J gave up 4 bases; unmatched junction bases: 8. The CDR3 contains 15 residues.

The V gene is TRBV7-9, the J gene TRBJ1-1, with D unclear. Trimming pared 6 bases from V and 1 base from J, leaving 12 bases between. From germline, CDR1 is SEHNR and CDR2 FQNEAQ (reference sequence). The CDR3 covers 14 residues. The CDR3 protein is CASRPLRENTEAFF. DNA of the CDR3: TGTGCCAGCAGACCTCTACGGGAGAACACTGAAGCTTTCTTT.

The chain couples TRBV28 to TRBJ1-5, with a weak D call TRBD1 (5 bases). The CDR3 consists of 12 residues. Trimming left V 5 bases short and J 6 bases short, with 8 bases between. Germline lookup yields CDR1 MDHEN and CDR2 SYDVKM. The CDR3 is CASSGGSQPQHF. The CDR3 nucleotides are TGTGCCAGCAGTGGGGGGAGTCAGCCCCAGCATTTT.

This chain joins TRBV10-2 and TRBJ1-1, with D possibly TRBD1 on 5 matching bases. Trimming cost V 2 bases and J 0 bases, with 10 bases left between them. Germline CDR1 and CDR2: WSHSY and SAAADI. The CDR3 runs 15 residues. The CDR3 DNA is TGCGCCAGCAGTGAGGCGGGACTCATGAACACTGAAGCTTTCTTT. It encodes CASSEAGLMNTEAFF.

This chain uses TRBV3-1 (or the pseudogene TRBV3-2) with TRBJ2-7; unclear D gene. The V and J ends lost 1 base and 2 bases respectively, with 9 bases between them. The CDR3 runs to 14 residues. Per germline, CDR1 LGHDT and CDR2 YNNKEL (reference sequence). The CDR3 protein is CASSQVGTAYEQYF. CDR3 nucleotides: TGTGCCAGCAGCCAAGTCGGCACAGCCTACGAGCAGTACTTC.

The chain joins TRBV19 to TRBJ1-6, with D maybe TRBD1 (6 bases). CDR1 LNHDA and CDR2 SQIVND come from the germline V gene (reference sequence). V shed 4 bases and J shed 9 bases, with 16 bases lying between them. This CDR3 contains 15 residues. CDR3 bases: TGTGCCAGTAGTAGACAGGTGGTTGTTGGTTCACCCCTCCACTTT. Its translation is CASSRQVVVGSPLHF.

The chain combines TRBV2 with TRBJ1-2; 7 nucleotides agree with TRBD1. The CDR3 runs to 15 residues. Germline CDR1 is SNHLY and CDR2 is FYNNEI. V lost 4 bases, J lost 4 bases, and 9 bases stayed unmatched. CDR3 region: CASSAARDSVYGYTF. The CDR3 nucleotides read TGTGCCAGCAGTGCAGCTCGGGACAGCGTCTATGGCTACACCTTC.

The chain employs TRBV9 and TRBJ2-7, with D possibly TRBD2 on 6 matching bases. The CDR3 contains 14 residues. The V end lost 4 bases, the J end lost 2 bases, and 13 bases lay between the germline ends. CDR1 SGDLS and CDR2 YYNGEE come from the germline V gene. The CDR3 here is CASSLTGSTYEQYF. CDR3 bases: TGTGCCAGCAGCCTGACCGGGAGTACCTACGAGCAGTACTTC.

V usage is TRBV11-2 and J usage is TRBJ1-3, with 7 nucleotides matching TRBD1. CDR3 size: 15 residues. V lost 3 bases, J lost 2 bases, and 4 bases stayed unmatched. Germline V gene sequence: CDR1 SGHAT, CDR2 FQNNGV. CDR3 sequence (DNA): TGTGCCAGCAGCTTTTCCGACAGGGCTGGAAACACCATATATTTT. Translating gives CASSFSDRAGNTIYF. Together with reference TRBV11-2 and TRBJ1-3, the CDR3 gives the full variable domain: EAGVAQSPRYKIIEKRQSVAFWCNPISGHATLYWYQQILGQGPKLLIQFQNNGVVDDSQLPKDRFSAERLKGVDSTLKIQPAKLEDSAVYLCASSFSDRAGNTIYFGEGSWLTVV.

This chain connects TRBV7-3 to TRBJ2-1, with TRBD2 matching 13 bases. The CDR3 sequence is 16 residues long. CDR1 is SGHTA and CDR2 is FQGTGA in the germline V gene. J was trimmed by 7 bases and V by 4 bases; bases with no gene match: 7. CDR3 protein: CASSSYPGLAGNEQFF. CDR3 DNA: TGTGCCAGCAGCTCCTATCCGGGACTAGCGGGGAATGAGCAGTTCTTC.

The chain recombines TRBV12-5 with TRBJ2-7, with 10 bases matching TRBD2. Germline lookup yields CDR1 LGHNT and CDR2 FRNRAP. This CDR3 contains 15 residues. Trimming at V came to 5 bases and at J to 5 bases, leaving 9 bases not matched to a gene. CDR3 coding DNA: TGTGCTAGTGGTCCCCGGGCTAGCGGGAGCCACGAGCAGTACTTC. Its translation: CASGPRASGSHEQYF.

V is TRBV24-1 and J is TRBJ2-6; D unresolved. CDR1 and CDR2 from the germline V gene are KGHDR and SFDVKD. There are 18 residues in the CDR3. V was trimmed by 2 bases and J by 0 bases, leaving 13 bases between them. The CDR3 reads CATSDSPGTSSGANVLTF. CDR3 DNA sequence: TGTGCCACCAGTGATTCCCCGGGTACCAGCTCTGGGGCCAACGTCCTGACTTTC.

The chain recombines TRBV28 with TRBJ2-7; tentatively, D is TRBD1 (5 bases). The CDR3 extends over 15 amino acids. V was cut by 3 bases and J by 1 base, with 13 bases left in between. Germline assignment: CDR1 MDHEN and CDR2 SYDVKM. The CDR3: CASSFADTISYEQYF. CDR3 bases: TGTGCCAGCAGTTTCGCGGACACAATATCCTACGAGCAGTACTTC.

The chain joins TRBV28 to TRBJ1-6; the match to TRBD1 covers 7 bases. The CDR3 is 15 residues long. Germline CDR1 reads MDHEN; CDR2 reads SYDVKM. The trim removed 5 bases at V and 7 bases at J, leaving 8 bases unmatched. The CDR3, as DNA: TGTGCCAGCAGTCCGAGGACAGGCCTGAATTCACCCCTCCACTTT. This codes for CASSPRTGLNSPLHF. Filled out from reference TRBV28 and TRBJ1-6, the complete variable domain reads DVKVTQSSRYLVKRTGEKVFLECVQDMDHENMFWYRQDPGLGLRLIYFSYDVKMKEKGDIPEGYSVSREKKERFSLILESASTNQTSMYLCASSPRTGLNSPLHFGNGTRLTVT.

The chain uses TRBV11-2 and TRBJ1-1; unclear D gene. V shed 0 bases and J shed 0 bases, with 17 bases lying between them. This CDR3 region has 18 residues. The germline V gene encodes CDR1 SGHAT and CDR2 FQNNGV. The CDR3 DNA sequence: TGTGCCAGCAGCTTAGACCCGCTGATGGGCGGGCTGAACACTGAAGCTTTCTTT. Its protein product is CASSLDPLMGGLNTEAFF.

The CDR3 protein is CASSSPLTSGRYQSYEQFF. The CDR3, as DNA: TGTGCCAGCAGTTCCCCGCTTACTAGCGGGAGGTATCAATCATATGAGCAGTTCTTC. The chain carries TRBV28 and TRBJ2-1, with TRBD2 identical over 12 bases. The CDR3 runs 19 residues. Germline CDR1 and CDR2: MDHEN and SYDVKM. Trimming removed 4 bases from V and 8 bases from J; junction bases left unmatched: 18.

This clone was recorded only once. The chain combines TRBV5-4 with TRBJ2-7; 13 bases line up with TRBD2. V lost 4 bases and J lost 1; bases outside the gene matches: 8. The CDR3 loop spans 17 amino acids. Germline V gene lookup returns CDR1 SGHNT and CDR2 YYREEE (reference sequence). CDR3: CASSPDSGLAGSYEQYF. CDR3 sequence (DNA): TGTGCCAGCAGCCCCGACTCGGGACTAGCGGGGTCCTACGAGCAGTACTTC.

The V call is TRBV5-1, the J call TRBJ1-2; unclear D gene. Germline V gene data show CDR1 as SGHRS and CDR2 as YFSETQ. This CDR3 is 12 amino acids long. The V gene lost 5 bases and the J gene lost 0 bases, with 5 bases spanning the gap. The CDR3 here is CASSQTNYGYTF. In DNA form, the CDR3 reads TGCGCCAGCAGTCAGACTAACTATGGCTACACCTTC.

The V and J genes are TRBV1 and TRBJ1-2; TRBD1 is taken as the D call from the table, unchecked against the DNA. TRBV1 has pseudogene status. CDR3 length equals 16 residues. The CDR3 DNA reads TGCACCAGCAGCCAAACACCCGGGACAGCCGGTTATGGCTACACCTTC. Translated, it gives CTSSQTPGTAGYGYTF.

This chain joins TRBV6-2 or TRBV6-3 and TRBJ1-5, with TRBD1 identical over 12 bases. Germline V CDR1 and CDR2: MNHEY, SVGEGT. Losses at the gene ends were 0 bases for V and 0 bases for J; bases not matched to a gene: 3. This CDR3 region has 18 residues. The chain's CDR3 is CASSYSGQGANSNQPQHF. The CDR3, as DNA: TGTGCCAGCAGTTACTCGGGACAGGGGGCAAATAGCAATCAGCCCCAGCATTTT.

The chain is built from TRBV12-3 or TRBV12-4 and TRBJ1-2, with 8 bases identical to TRBD1. The V gene end was trimmed by 7 bases and the J gene end by 6 bases; junction bases not matched to a gene: 7. The CDR3 runs to 13 residues. The CDR3 loop is CASTATGANGYTF. The CDR3 region has the DNA TGTGCCAGCACCGCGACAGGGGCCAATGGCTACACCTTC.